These 10 T cell receptor beta chains share one sample of origin, sequenced in a study of cytomegalovirus exposure and HLA in healthy donors. PCR involved 60 Vbeta and 13 Jbeta primers. Here immunoSEQ multiplex PCR was the method, and the copy in TCRdb shows in-frame clones only, minus some. The sample includes about 60,000 clones, around 70% of them seen just once. Sequenced material: PBMCs. The source is a woman aged 55-69 years in good health and CMV-seropositive.

The chain combines TRBV9 with TRBJ2-1; 12 positions match TRBD2. There are 15 residues in the CDR3. J gave up 5 bases and V 4 bases, and 4 bases lay outside the gene matches. Looked up from germline, CDR1 is SGDLS and CDR2 is YYNGEE. CDR3 amino acids: CASSPRTSGDNEQFF. CDR3 nucleotide sequence: TGTGCCAGCAGCCCCCGGACTAGCGGGGACAATGAGCAGTTCTTC.

The V call is TRBV27, the J call TRBJ1-3, with no clear D. The V and J ends lost 1 base and 4 bases respectively, with 11 bases between them. This CDR3 comprises 15 residues. The germline V gene has CDR1 MNHEY and CDR2 SMNVEV (reference sequence). CDR3 sequence: CASSLYPGDGNTIYF. CDR3 nucleotide sequence: TGTGCCAGCAGTTTATACCCAGGCGACGGAAACACCATATATTTT.

The sample holds a few counts of this clone. The CDR3 DNA follows: TGTGCAAGTCGCTTATGCGGGAGGTCGAACACTGAAGCTTTCTTT. Translated: CASRLCGRSNTEAFF. V is TRBV12-2 and J is TRBJ1-1. TRBV12-2 is noted as a pseudogene. CDR3 length: 15 amino acids.

This clone was counted between two and nine times. This sequence joins TRBV9 and TRBJ1-5; D ambiguous. This CDR3 has 15 residues. V was trimmed by 4 bases and J by 0 bases, leaving 11 bases between them. The germline gives CDR1 SGDLS, CDR2 YYNGEE. CDR3 loop: CASSPGFYSNQPQHF. DNA of the CDR3: TGTGCCAGCAGCCCGGGGTTCTATAGCAATCAGCCCCAGCATTTT.

J is TRBJ1-4 and V is TRBV14; TRBD1 might be the D (5 bases). Germline V gene sequence: CDR1 SGHDN, CDR2 FVKESK. V lost 5 bases to trimming and J lost 0 bases, with 10 bases between them. This CDR3 region has 15 residues. The CDR3: CASSSWTSTNEKLFF. The DNA for the CDR3 is TGTGCCAGCAGCTCATGGACATCAACTAATGAAAAACTGTTTTTT. Full variable domain (remainder filled in from reference TRBV14 and TRBJ1-4): EAGVTQFPSHSVIEKGQTVTLRCDPISGHDNLYWYRRVMGKEIKFLLHFVKESKQDESGMPNNRFLAERTGGTYSTLKVQPAELEDSGVYFCASSSWTSTNEKLFFGSGTQLSVL.

CDR3 coding DNA: TGTGCCTGGAGTGTACAAAGGGACTTGGGAGCTTTCTTT. It specifies CAWSVQRDLGAFF. The V and J genes are TRBV30 and TRBJ1-1, with D possibly being TRBD1 (5 bases). The CDR3 consists of 13 residues. CDR1 is GTSNPN and CDR2 is SVGIG in the germline V gene (reference sequence). Trimming removed 0 bases at V and 10 bases at J, with 15 bases between.

The chain joins TRBV5-5 to TRBJ1-1, with D hard to call. Germline V gene data show CDR1 as SGHKS and CDR2 as YYEKEE (reference sequence). CDR3 size: 15 residues. The V gene lost 2 bases and the J gene lost 2 bases, with 13 bases spanning the gap. The CDR3 loop reads CASSFVPGANTEAFF. DNA for the CDR3: TGTGCCAGCAGCTTCGTACCGGGAGCTAACACTGAAGCTTTCTTT.

This clone came up a few times. This chain links TRBV9 with TRBJ2-5; the match to TRBD2 covers 13 bases. The V segment lost 4 bases and the J segment 1 base; nucleotides outside the gene matches: 4. Germline CDR1 is SGDLS and CDR2 is YYNGEE. The CDR3 loop spans 16 amino acids. This chain's CDR3 is CASSLRLAGGQETQYF. CDR3 in DNA: TGTGCCAGCAGCTTAAGACTAGCGGGGGGCCAAGAGACCCAGTACTTC. The full variable domain, completed using reference TRBV9 and TRBJ2-5, is DSGVTQTPKHLITATGQRVTLRCSPRSGDLSVYWYQQSLDQGLQFLIQYYNGEERAKGNILERFSAQQFPDLHSELNLSSLELGDSALYFCASSLRLAGGQETQYFGPGTRLLVL.

The chain joins TRBV5-1 to TRBJ1-4; D remains ambiguous. CDR1 is SGHRS and CDR2 is YFSETQ in the germline V gene. CDR3 length: 15 amino acids. Trimming removed 4 bases from V and 5 bases from J, with 15 bases in between. In DNA, the CDR3 is TGCGCCAGCAGCCCCGAGTTGGGAGAAAATGAAAAACTGTTTTTT. Translating gives CASSPELGENEKLFF.

This clone was detected once. This chain uses TRBV6-5 with TRBJ2-3, with a weak D call TRBD2 (6 bases). This CDR3 comprises 14 residues. CDR1 and CDR2 (germline): MNHEY, SVGAGI. V lost 5 bases, J lost 4 bases, and 13 bases lay in between. CDR3 region: CASSSRGLSDTQYF. CDR3 in DNA: TGTGCCAGCAGTAGTCGGGGGTTGTCAGATACGCAGTATTTT.